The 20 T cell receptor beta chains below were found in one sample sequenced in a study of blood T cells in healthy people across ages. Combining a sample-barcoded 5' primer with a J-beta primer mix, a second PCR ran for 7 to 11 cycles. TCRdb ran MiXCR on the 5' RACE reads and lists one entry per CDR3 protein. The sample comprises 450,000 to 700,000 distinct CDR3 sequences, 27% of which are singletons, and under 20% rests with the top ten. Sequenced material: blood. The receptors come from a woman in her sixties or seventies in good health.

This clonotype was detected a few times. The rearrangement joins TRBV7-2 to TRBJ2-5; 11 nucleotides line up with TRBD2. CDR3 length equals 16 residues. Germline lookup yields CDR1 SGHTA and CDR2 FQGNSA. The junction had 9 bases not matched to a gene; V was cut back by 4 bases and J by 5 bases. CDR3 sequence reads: CASSSTPSGGRETQYF. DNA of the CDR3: TGTGCCAGCAGCTCGACCCCTAGCGGGGGGAGGGAGACCCAGTACTTC.

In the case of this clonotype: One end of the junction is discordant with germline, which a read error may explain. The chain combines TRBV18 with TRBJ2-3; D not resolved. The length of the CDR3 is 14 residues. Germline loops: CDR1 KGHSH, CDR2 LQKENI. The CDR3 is CASSTVLHTDAQYF. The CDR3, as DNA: TGTGCCAGCTCCACCGTACTGCACACAGATGCGCAGTATTTT.

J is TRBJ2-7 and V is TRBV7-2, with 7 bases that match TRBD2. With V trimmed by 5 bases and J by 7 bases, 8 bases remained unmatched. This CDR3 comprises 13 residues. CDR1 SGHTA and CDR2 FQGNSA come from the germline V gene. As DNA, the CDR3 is TGTGCCAGCAGCCCTAGCGGAGCTTTAGAGCAGTACTTC. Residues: CASSPSGALEQYF.

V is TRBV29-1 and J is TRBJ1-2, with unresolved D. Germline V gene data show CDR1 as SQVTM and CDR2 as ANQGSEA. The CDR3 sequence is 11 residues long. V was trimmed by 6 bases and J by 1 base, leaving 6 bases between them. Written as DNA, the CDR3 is TGCAGCGTGGAGAGTAACTATGGCTACACCTTC. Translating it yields CSVESNYGYTF.

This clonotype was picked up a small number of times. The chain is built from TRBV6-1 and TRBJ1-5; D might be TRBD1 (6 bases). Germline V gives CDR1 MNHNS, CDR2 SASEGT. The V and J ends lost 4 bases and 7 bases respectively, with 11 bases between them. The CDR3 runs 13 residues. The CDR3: CASSVQQGQPQHF. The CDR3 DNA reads TGTGCCAGCAGTGTGCAACAGGGCCAGCCCCAGCATTTT.

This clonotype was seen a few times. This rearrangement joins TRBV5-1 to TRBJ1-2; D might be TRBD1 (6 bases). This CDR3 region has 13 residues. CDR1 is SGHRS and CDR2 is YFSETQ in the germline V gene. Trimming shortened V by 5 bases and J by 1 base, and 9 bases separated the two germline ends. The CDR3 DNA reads TGCGCCAGCAGTGCGGACAGTAACTATGGCTACACCTTC. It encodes CASSADSNYGYTF.

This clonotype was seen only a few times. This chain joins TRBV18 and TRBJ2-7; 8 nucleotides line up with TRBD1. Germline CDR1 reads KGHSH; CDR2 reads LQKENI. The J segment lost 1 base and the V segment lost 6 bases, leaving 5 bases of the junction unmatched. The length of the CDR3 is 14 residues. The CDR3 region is CASSGDRRSYEQYF. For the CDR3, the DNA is TGTGCCAGCTCGGGGGACAGGCGTTCCTACGAGCAGTACTTC.

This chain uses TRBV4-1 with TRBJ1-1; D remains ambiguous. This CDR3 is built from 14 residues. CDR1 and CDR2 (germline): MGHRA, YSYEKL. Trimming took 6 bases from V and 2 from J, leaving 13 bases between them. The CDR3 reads CASRSRVDNTEAFF. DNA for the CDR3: TGCGCCAGCAGATCGCGGGTCGATAACACTGAAGCTTTCTTT.

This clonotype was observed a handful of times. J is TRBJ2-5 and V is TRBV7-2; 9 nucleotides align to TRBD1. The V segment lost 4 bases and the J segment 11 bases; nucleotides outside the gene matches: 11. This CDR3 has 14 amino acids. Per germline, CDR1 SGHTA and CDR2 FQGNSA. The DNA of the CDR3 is TGTGCCAGCAGCTCTACAGGGGGCGGCGGAGAGCAGTACTTC. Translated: CASSSTGGGGEQYF.

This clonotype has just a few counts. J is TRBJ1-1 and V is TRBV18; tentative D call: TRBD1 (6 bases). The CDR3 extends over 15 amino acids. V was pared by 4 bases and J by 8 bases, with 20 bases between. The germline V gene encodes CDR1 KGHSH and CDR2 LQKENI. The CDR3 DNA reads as TGTGCCAGCTCACAACAGAACAGGGCTTCACGGGAAGCTTTCTTT. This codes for CASSQQNRASREAFF.

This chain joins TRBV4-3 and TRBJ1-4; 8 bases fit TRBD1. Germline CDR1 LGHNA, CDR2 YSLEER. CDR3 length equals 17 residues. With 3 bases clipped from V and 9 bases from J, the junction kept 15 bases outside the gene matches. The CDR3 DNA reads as TGCGCCAGCAGCCATAACTTATCAGGGGGCGCAAAGAAAAAACTGTTTTTT. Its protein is CASSHNLSGGAKKKLFF.

The CDR3 region has the DNA TGCGCCAGCAGCTTGGGGGACCCCACAGATACGCAGTATTTT. It is translated as CASSLGDPTDTQYF. The chain carries TRBV5-1 and TRBJ2-3, with D perhaps assigned TRBD1 or TRBD2 (5 bases each). V lost 0 bases, J lost 2 bases, and 7 bases lay in between. This CDR3 is built from 14 residues. Per germline, CDR1 SGHRS and CDR2 YFSETQ.

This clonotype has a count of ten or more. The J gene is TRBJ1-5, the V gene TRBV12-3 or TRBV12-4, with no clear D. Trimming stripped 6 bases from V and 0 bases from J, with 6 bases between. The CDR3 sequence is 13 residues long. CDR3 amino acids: CASSFSSNQPQHF. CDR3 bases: TGTGCCAGCAGCTTCTCTAGCAATCAGCCCCAGCATTTT.

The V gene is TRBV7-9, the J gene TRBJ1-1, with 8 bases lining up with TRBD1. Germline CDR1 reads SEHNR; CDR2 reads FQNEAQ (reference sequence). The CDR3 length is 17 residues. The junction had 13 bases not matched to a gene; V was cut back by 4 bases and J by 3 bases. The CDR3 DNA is TGTGCCAGCAGCTCCTCCGGGACAGGCCCTAGGTACACTGAAGCTTTCTTT. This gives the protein CASSSSGTGPRYTEAFF. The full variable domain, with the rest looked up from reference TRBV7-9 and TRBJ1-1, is DTGVSQNPRHKITKRGQNVTFRCDPISEHNRLYWYRQTLGQGPEFLTYFQNEAQLEKSRLLSDRFSAERPKGSFSTLEIQRTEQGDSAMYLCASSSSGTGPRYTEAFFGQGTRLTVV.

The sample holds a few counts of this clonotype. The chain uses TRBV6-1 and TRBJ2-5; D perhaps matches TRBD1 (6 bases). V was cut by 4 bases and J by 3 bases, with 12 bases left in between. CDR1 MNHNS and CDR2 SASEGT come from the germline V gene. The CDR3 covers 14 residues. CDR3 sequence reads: CASSVGAREETQYF. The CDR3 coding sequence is TGTGCCAGCAGTGTGGGGGCGCGAGAAGAGACCCAGTACTTC.

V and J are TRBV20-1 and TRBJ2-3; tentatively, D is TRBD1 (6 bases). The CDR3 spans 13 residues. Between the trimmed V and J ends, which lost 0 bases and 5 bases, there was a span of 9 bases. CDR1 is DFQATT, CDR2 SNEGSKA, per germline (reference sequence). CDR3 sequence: CSAREGALDTQYF. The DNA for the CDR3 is TGCAGTGCTAGAGAGGGGGCATTAGATACGCAGTATTTT.

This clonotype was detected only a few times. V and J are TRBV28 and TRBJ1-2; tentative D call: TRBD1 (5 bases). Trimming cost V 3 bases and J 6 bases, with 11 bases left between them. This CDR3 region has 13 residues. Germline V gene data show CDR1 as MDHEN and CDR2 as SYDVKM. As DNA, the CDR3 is TGTGCCAGCAGTTTGGCGGGGACTGATGGCTACACCTTC. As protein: CASSLAGTDGYTF.

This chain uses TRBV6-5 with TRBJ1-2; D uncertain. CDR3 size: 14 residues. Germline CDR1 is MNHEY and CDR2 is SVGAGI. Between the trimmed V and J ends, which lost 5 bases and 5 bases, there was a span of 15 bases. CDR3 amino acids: CASSPTIRVYGYTF. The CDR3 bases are TGTGCCAGCAGTCCGACCATACGGGTTTATGGCTACACCTTC.

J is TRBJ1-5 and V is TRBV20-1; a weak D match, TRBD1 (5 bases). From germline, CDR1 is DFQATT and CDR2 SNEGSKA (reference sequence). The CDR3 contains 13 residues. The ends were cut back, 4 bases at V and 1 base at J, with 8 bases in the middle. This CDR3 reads CSAIEGSNQPQHF. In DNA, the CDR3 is TGCAGTGCTATCGAGGGGAGCAATCAGCCCCAGCATTTT.

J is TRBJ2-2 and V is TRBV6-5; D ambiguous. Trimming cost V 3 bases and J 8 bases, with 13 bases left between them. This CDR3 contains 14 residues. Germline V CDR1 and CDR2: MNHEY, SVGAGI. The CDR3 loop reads CASSYSYSQGELFF. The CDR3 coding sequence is TGTGCCAGCAGTTATAGCTACTCACAAGGGGAGCTGTTTTTT.